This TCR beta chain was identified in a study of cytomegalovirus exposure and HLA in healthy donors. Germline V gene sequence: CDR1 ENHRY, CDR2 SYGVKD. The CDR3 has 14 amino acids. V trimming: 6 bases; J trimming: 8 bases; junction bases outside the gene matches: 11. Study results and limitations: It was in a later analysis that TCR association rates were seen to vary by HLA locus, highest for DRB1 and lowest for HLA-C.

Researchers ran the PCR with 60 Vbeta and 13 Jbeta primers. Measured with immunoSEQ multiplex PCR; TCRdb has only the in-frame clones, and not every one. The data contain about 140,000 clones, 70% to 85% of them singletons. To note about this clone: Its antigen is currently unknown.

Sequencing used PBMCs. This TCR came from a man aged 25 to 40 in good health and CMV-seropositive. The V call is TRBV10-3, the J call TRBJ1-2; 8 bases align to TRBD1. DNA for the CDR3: TGTGCCATCAGCGCGCAGGGGGCTGGGGAGGGCTACACCTTC. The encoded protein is CAISAQGAGEGYTF.